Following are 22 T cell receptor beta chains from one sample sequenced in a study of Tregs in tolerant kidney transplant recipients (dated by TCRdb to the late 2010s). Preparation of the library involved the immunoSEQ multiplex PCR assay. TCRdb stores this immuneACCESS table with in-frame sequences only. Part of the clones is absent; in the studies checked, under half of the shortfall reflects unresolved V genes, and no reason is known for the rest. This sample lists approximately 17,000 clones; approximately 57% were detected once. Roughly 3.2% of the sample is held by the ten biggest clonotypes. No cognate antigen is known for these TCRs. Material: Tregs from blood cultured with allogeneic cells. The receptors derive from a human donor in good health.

CDR3 coding DNA: TGTGCCAGCAGCTTAGTAGGGTCCACTGAAGCTTTCTTT. This codes for CASSLVGSTEAFF. The gene calls are TRBV7-9 and TRBJ1-1; D not resolved. The ends were cut back, 1 base at V and 4 bases at J, with 7 bases in the middle. CDR3 length equals 13 residues. CDR1 and CDR2 from the germline V gene are SEHNR and FQNEAQ (reference sequence).

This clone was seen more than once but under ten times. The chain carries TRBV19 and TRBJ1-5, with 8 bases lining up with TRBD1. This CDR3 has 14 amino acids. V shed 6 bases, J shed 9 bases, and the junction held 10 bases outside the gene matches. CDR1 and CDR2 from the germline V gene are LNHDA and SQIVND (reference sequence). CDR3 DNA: TGTGCCAGTAGGCTTGACAGGGGCCTTGGGCCCCAGCATTTT. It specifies CASRLDRGLGPQHF.

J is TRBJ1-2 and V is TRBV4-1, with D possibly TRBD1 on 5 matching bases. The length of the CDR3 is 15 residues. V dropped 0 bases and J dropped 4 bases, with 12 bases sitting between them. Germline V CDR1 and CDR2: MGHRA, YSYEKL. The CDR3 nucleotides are TGCGCCAGCAGCCAAGATACCCGGGGACTCTATGGCTACACCTTC. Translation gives CASSQDTRGLYGYTF.

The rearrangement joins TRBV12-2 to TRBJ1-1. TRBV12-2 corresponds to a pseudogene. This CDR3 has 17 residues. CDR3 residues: CASRLDPHYSKGTEAFF. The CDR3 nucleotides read TGTGCAAGTCGCTTAGATCCCCATTACAGCAAGGGTACTGAAGCTTTCTTT.

The CDR3 reads CASSFSVQVYTDTQYF. The DNA for the CDR3 is TGTGCCAGCAGTTTCAGCGTACAAGTTTACACAGATACGCAGTATTTT. The chain uses TRBV27 and TRBJ2-3; D remains ambiguous. This CDR3 is 16 amino acids long. The germline V and J ends were trimmed by 3 bases and 2 bases, with 15 bases remaining between them. CDR1 MNHEY and CDR2 SMNVEV come from the germline V gene (reference sequence).

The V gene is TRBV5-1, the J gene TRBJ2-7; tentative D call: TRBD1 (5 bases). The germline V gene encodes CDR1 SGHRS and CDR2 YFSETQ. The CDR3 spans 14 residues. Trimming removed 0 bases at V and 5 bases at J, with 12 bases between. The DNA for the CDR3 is TGCGCCAGCAGCTTGGTGCAGGGTGGCCACGAGCAGTACTTC. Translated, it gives CASSLVQGGHEQYF.

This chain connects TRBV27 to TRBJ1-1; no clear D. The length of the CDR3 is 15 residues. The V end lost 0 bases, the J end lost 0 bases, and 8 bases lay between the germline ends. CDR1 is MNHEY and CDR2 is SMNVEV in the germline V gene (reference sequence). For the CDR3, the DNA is TGTGCCAGCAGTTTATCGGGCGGGATGAACACTGAAGCTTTCTTT. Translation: CASSLSGGMNTEAFF.

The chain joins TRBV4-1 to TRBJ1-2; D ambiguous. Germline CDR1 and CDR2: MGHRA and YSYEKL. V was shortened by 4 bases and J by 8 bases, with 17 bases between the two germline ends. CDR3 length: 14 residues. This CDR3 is CASSRNGVQYGYTF. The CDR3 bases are TGCGCCAGCAGCCGCAACGGCGTCCAGTACGGCTACACCTTC.

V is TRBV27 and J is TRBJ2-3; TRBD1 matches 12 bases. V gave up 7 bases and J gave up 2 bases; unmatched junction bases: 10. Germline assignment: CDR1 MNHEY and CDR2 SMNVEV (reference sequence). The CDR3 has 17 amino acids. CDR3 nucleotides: TGTGCCAGCAAGGGACAGGGGGCAAGTACCTTCACAGATACGCAGTATTTT. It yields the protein CASKGQGASTFTDTQYF.

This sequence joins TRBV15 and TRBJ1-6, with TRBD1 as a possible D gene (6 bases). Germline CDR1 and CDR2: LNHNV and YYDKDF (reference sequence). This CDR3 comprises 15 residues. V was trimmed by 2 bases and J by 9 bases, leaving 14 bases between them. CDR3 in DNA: TGTGCCACCAGCAGACTCACAGGGTCGGCTTCACCCCTCCACTTT. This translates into CATSRLTGSASPLHF.

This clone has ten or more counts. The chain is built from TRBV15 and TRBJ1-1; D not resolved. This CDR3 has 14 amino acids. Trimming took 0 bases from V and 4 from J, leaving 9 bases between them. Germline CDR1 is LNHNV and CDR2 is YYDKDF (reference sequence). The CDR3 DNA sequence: TGTGCCACCAGCAGAGATTTAAGGAGCACTGAAGCTTTCTTT. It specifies CATSRDLRSTEAFF.

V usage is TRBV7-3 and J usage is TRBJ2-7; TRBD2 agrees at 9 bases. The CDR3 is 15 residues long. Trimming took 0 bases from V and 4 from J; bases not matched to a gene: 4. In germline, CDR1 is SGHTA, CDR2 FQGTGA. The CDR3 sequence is CASSLTGGRGYEQYF. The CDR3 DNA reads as TGTGCCAGCAGCTTAACCGGCGGGAGGGGATACGAGCAGTACTTC.

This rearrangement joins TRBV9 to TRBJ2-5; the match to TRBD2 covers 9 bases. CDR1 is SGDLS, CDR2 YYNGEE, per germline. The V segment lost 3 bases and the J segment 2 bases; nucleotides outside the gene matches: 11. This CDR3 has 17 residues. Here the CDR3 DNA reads TGTGCCAGCAGCGGCGGTAGCGGGAGAGGACCTCAAGAGACCCAGTACTTC. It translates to CASSGGSGRGPQETQYF.

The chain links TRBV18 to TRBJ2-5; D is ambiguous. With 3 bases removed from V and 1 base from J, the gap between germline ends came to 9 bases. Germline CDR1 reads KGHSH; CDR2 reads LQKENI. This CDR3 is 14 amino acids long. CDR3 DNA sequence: TGTGCCAGCTCACCCAGACGTATCCAAGAGACCCAGTACTTC. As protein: CASSPRRIQETQYF.

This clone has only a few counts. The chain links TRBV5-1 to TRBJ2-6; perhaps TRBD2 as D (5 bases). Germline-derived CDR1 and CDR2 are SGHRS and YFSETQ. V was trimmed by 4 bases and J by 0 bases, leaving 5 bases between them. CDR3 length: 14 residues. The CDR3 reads CASSGGSGANVLTF. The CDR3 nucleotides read TGCGCCAGCAGCGGAGGCTCTGGGGCCAACGTCCTGACTTTC.

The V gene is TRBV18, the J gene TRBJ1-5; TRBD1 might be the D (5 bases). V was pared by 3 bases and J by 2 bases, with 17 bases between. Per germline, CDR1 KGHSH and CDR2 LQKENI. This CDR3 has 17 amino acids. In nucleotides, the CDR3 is TGTGCCAGCTCACCCGCGGGGCAAGCCTCTGGCAATCAGCCCCAGCATTTT. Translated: CASSPAGQASGNQPQHF.

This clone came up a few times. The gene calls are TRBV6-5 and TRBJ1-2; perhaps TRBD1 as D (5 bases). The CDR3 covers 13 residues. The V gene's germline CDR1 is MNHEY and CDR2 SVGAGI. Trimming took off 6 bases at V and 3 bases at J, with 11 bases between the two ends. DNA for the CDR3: TGTGCCAGCAGCCGTGACAGCGACTATGGCTACACCTTC. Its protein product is CASSRDSDYGYTF.

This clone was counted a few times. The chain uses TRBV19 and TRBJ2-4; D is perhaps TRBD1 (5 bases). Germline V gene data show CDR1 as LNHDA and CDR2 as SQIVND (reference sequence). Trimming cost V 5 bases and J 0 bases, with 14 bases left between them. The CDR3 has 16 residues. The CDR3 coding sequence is TGTGCCAGTAGTCACAGGTTCGACCTAGCCAAAAACATTCAGTACTTC. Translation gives CASSHRFDLAKNIQYF.

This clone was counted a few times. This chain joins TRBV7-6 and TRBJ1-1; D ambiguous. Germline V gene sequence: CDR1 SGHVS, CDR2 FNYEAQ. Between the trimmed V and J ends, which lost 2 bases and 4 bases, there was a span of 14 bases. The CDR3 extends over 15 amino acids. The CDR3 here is CASSLSSHSGTEAFF. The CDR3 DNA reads TGTGCCAGCAGCTTAAGCAGTCACTCAGGCACTGAAGCTTTCTTT.

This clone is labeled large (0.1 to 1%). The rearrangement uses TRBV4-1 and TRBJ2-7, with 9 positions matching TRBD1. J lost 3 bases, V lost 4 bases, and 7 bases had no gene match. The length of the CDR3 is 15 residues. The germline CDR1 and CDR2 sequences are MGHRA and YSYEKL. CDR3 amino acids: CASSLMTGGIYEQYF. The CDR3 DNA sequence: TGCGCCAGCAGCCTGATGACAGGGGGAATCTACGAGCAGTACTTC.

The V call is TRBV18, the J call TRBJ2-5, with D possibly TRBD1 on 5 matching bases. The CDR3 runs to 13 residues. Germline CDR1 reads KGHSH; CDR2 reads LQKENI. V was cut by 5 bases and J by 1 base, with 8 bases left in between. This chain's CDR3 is CASSGQFQETQYF. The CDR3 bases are TGTGCCAGCTCAGGACAATTCCAAGAGACCCAGTACTTC.

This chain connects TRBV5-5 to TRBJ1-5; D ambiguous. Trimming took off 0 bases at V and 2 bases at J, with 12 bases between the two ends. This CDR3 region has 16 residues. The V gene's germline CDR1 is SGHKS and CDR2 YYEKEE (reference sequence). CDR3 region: CASSLDAPGGNQPQHF. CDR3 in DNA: TGTGCCAGCAGCTTGGACGCCCCCGGGGGCAATCAGCCCCAGCATTTT.